One sample yielded the 8 T cell receptor beta chains listed below, sequenced in a study of human T cells and chemical hapten exposure. TCRdb re-derived calls from the RACE reads in MiXCR, one entry per CDR3 protein. The table lists approximately 400,000 distinct CDR3 sequences, 5.1% of them singletons, with approximately 2.4% in the top ten. The sample's time point: pre-sensitization, week 0. The treatment was: therapeutic diphenylcyclopropenone sensitization with weekly scalp DPC. The sequencing here drew on whole blood, taken in connection with sensitization to the hapten diphenylcyclopropenone (DPC). These receptors originate from a woman aged 45 to 65 with alopecia areata. Some clones in this sample may be carry-over from other donors' samples.

This clonotype was counted at least ten times. This rearrangement joins TRBV7-8 to TRBJ1-1; D gene uncertain. The CDR3 loop spans 16 amino acids. Trimming shortened V by 1 base and J by 1 base, and 13 bases separated the two germline ends. Per germline, CDR1 SGHVS and CDR2 FQNEAQ. CDR3 residues: CASSLGPHGPNTEAFF. CDR3 bases: TGTGCCAGCAGCTTAGGCCCCCACGGACCGAACACTGAAGCTTTCTTT.

This clonotype occurred a few times. The CDR3 region is CASRGTAANYGYTF. CDR3 nucleotide sequence: TGTGCCAGCAGGGGGACGGCTGCTAACTATGGCTACACCTTC. J is TRBJ1-2 and V is TRBV6-2 or TRBV6-3, with D possibly TRBD1 on 5 matching bases. Germline CDR1 is MNHEY and CDR2 is SVGEGT. This CDR3 has 14 residues. V lost 6 bases to trimming and J lost 0 bases, with 11 bases between them.

This clonotype was counted at least ten times. The V gene is TRBV29-1, the J gene TRBJ2-6, with 8 bases aligning to TRBD1. CDR3 length: 15 residues. Germline-derived CDR1 and CDR2 are SQVTM and ANQGSEA. Trimming cost V 7 bases and J 2 bases; bases outside gene matches: 7. The CDR3 DNA follows: TGCAGCGCCCAGGGACAGGTGGCTGGGGCCAACGTCCTGACTTTC. Its protein product is CSAQGQVAGANVLTF.

The chain couples TRBV3-1 to TRBJ1-4; possible D gene TRBD1, 5 bases. V was clipped by 3 bases and J by 8 bases, with 7 bases between them. Germline V gene sequence: CDR1 LGHDT, CDR2 YNNKEL (reference sequence). This CDR3 has 12 amino acids. The CDR3 here is CASSQGGEKLFF. The CDR3 nucleotides read TGTGCCAGCAGCCAGGGGGGGGAAAAACTGTTTTTT.

The chain uses TRBV6-1 and TRBJ1-2, with D tentatively TRBD1 (6 bases). This CDR3 has 12 residues. From germline, CDR1 is MNHNS and CDR2 SASEGT. The V and J ends lost 5 bases and 3 bases respectively, with 7 bases between them. CDR3 region: CASSYRDYGYTF. The CDR3, as DNA: TGTGCCAGCAGTTACAGGGACTATGGCTACACCTTC.

The J gene is TRBJ2-3, the V gene TRBV5-6; D is uncertain. V lost 2 bases, J lost 0 bases, and 13 bases lay in between. The CDR3 spans 16 residues. Germline loops: CDR1 SGHDT, CDR2 YYEEEE. Written as DNA, the CDR3 is TGTGCCAGCAGCTTACCCGGTGGAACTAGCACAGATACGCAGTATTTT. Translated, it gives CASSLPGGTSTDTQYF.

A few counts support this clonotype. The V gene is TRBV20-1, the J gene TRBJ2-3; D might be TRBD1 (5 bases). The germline gives CDR1 DFQATT, CDR2 SNEGSKA (reference sequence). V was pared by 5 bases and J by 6 bases, with 18 bases between. The length of the CDR3 is 14 residues. CDR3 in amino acids: CSASNPIQDDTQYF. The CDR3 nucleotides are TGCAGTGCTTCGAACCCCATACAGGACGATACGCAGTATTTT.

This clonotype was seen many times. The rearrangement joins TRBV7-9 to TRBJ1-5; perhaps TRBD1 as D (6 bases). Germline CDR1 is SEHNR and CDR2 is FQNEAQ (reference sequence). This CDR3 has 14 residues. The V gene lost 3 bases and the J gene lost 3 bases, with 9 bases spanning the gap. CDR3 sequence reads: CASSLDSFNQPQHF. The CDR3 DNA follows: TGTGCCAGCAGCTTGGACAGCTTCAATCAGCCCCAGCATTTT.